A single sample gave rise to the 12 T cell receptor beta chains below, sequenced in a study of T-cell reconstitution after alpha-beta-depleted transplantation in children. Unique molecular identifiers featured in how the TCRbeta library was prepared. TCRdb re-derived calls from the PCR reads in MiXCR, one entry per CDR3 protein. The sample includes some 640,000 distinct CDR3 sequences, 15% to 20% of them seen just once. Sequences were derived from PBMCs from the stem cell graft donor, sampled from the stem cell graft. These TCRs come from a human donor who donated a stem cell graft to a child with acute myeloid leukemia.

This clonotype was counted at least ten times. This chain connects TRBV7-2 to TRBJ2-7; no definite D call. Trimming took off 1 base at V and 4 bases at J, with 17 bases between the two ends. The V gene's germline CDR1 is SGHTA and CDR2 FQGNSA. The CDR3 totals 16 residues. This CDR3 is CASSLGVAAAGYEQYV. CDR3 in DNA: TGTGCCAGCAGCTTAGGGGTGGCCGCCGCCGGGTACGAGCAGTACGTC.

The V call is TRBV20-1, the J call TRBJ1-2, with D perhaps matching TRBD1 (6 bases). V lost 8 bases and J lost 6, with 13 bases in between. Germline CDR1 DFQATT, CDR2 SNEGSKA (reference sequence). The CDR3 length is 11 residues. The CDR3 nucleotides read TGCAGTCACAGGGCACCCAATGGCTACACCTTC. The encoded protein is CSHRAPNGYTF.

This clonotype was seen at least ten times. The chain employs TRBV20-1 and TRBJ1-1; D remains unclear. The V end lost 2 bases, the J end lost 5 bases, and 12 bases lay between the germline ends. Per the germline V gene, CDR1 is DFQATT and CDR2 is SNEGSKA (reference sequence). The CDR3 runs to 13 residues. The CDR3 protein is CSARPYEVTEAFF. CDR3 nucleotides: TGCAGTGCTAGACCCTACGAGGTTACTGAAGCTTTCTTT.

The rearrangement uses TRBV7-9 and TRBJ1-5, with 7 bases fitting TRBD1. Germline values: CDR1 SEHNR, CDR2 FQNEAQ (reference sequence). Trimming cost V 1 base and J 7 bases; bases outside gene matches: 10. The CDR3 sequence is 16 residues long. CDR3 loop: CASSLGMGQYKQPQHF. CDR3 bases: TGTGCCAGCAGCTTAGGGATGGGACAGTACAAACAGCCCCAGCATTTT.

The rearrangement links TRBV7-9 to TRBJ2-2, with TRBD1 as a possible D gene (6 bases). Germline V CDR1 and CDR2: SEHNR, FQNEAQ (reference sequence). CDR3 length equals 16 residues. V gave up 3 bases and J gave up 2 bases, with 13 bases separating them. The CDR3 nucleotides are TGTGCCAGCAGCTTGGGGGCAGGGCTAAACACCGGGGAGCTGTTTTTT. Translated: CASSLGAGLNTGELFF. The full variable domain, completed using reference TRBV7-9 and TRBJ2-2, is DTGVSQNPRHKITKRGQNVTFRCDPISEHNRLYWYRQTLGQGPEFLTYFQNEAQLEKSRLLSDRFSAERPKGSFSTLEIQRTEQGDSAMYLCASSLGAGLNTGELFFGEGSRLTVL.

At least ten counts were recorded for this clonotype. J is TRBJ1-2 and V is TRBV20-1; D is unresolved. Looked up from germline, CDR1 is DFQATT and CDR2 is SNEGSKA (reference sequence). Deletions cut 3 bases from V and 4 bases from J, with 15 bases between. This CDR3 is 14 amino acids long. The CDR3 DNA follows: TGCAGTGCTAGGCGTCGGGGTGGGAGCTATGGCTACACCTTC. It translates to CSARRRGGSYGYTF.

This rearrangement joins TRBV3-1 to TRBJ2-5; 8 bases align to TRBD2. The CDR3 runs 13 residues. CDR1 is LGHDT, CDR2 YNNKEL, per germline (reference sequence). The J segment lost 7 bases and the V segment lost 2 bases, leaving 3 bases of the junction unmatched. CDR3 coding DNA: TGTGCCAGCAGCCAAAGCCGGGAGGGGACCCAGTACTTC. Its translation is CASSQSREGTQYF.

CDR3 coding DNA: TGTGCCAGCAGCTTTCGACTAGCGGTCTACAATGAGCAGTTCTTC. It codes for CASSFRLAVYNEQFF. The rearrangement uses TRBV7-6 and TRBJ2-1; the match to TRBD2 covers 9 bases. CDR3 length equals 15 residues. The V and J ends lost 3 bases and 3 bases, in that order; junction bases with no gene match: 3. The germline gives CDR1 SGHVS, CDR2 FNYEAQ. Variable domain in full (rest from reference TRBV7-6 and TRBJ2-1): GAGVSQSPRYKVTKRGQDVALRCDPISGHVSLYWYRQALGQGPEFLTYFNYEAQQDKSGLPNDRFSAERPEGSISTLTIQRTEQRDSAMYRCASSFRLAVYNEQFFGPGTRLTVL.

At least ten counts were recorded for this clonotype. The chain couples TRBV29-1 to TRBJ2-1, with TRBD2 matching over 7 bases. Germline V gene sequence: CDR1 SQVTM, CDR2 ANQGSEA. Losses at the gene ends were 7 bases for V and 9 bases for J; bases not matched to a gene: 15. This CDR3 has 14 amino acids. CDR3: CSGGEGRPAFEQFF. CDR3 in DNA: TGCAGCGGCGGGGAGGGACGGCCCGCTTTTGAGCAGTTCTTC.

This clonotype was counted between two and nine times. The CDR3 loop is CASSLRAGGSAYNEQFF. CDR3 DNA sequence: TGCGCCAGCAGCTTGAGGGCAGGGGGCAGCGCCTACAATGAGCAGTTCTTC. This chain links TRBV5-1 with TRBJ2-1, with 8 bases matching TRBD1. The ends lost 1 base at V and 2 bases at J; junction bases unmatched: 8. CDR1 and CDR2 from the germline V gene are SGHRS and YFSETQ. CDR3 length equals 17 residues.

The gene calls are TRBV5-5 and TRBJ1-5, with a weak D call TRBD1 (6 bases). The germline CDR1 and CDR2 sequences are SGHKS and YYEKEE (reference sequence). Trimming removed 4 bases from V and 0 bases from J, with 11 bases in between. The length of the CDR3 is 15 residues. In DNA form, the CDR3 reads TGTGCCAGCAGCGGCGGACAGCATAGCAATCAGCCCCAGCATTTT. Its protein is CASSGGQHSNQPQHF.

Of note for this clonotype: Given a much more abundant clone one base away, this may be a read error. This chain connects TRBV20-1 to TRBJ1-3, with D unclear. The germline gives CDR1 DFQATT, CDR2 SNEGSKA (reference sequence). The CDR3 runs 11 residues. CDR3 protein: CRAQSGNTIYF. The CDR3 nucleotides read TGCAGAGCCCAATCTGGAAACACCATATATTTT.